Listed below are T cell receptor beta chains from one sample, sequenced in a study of blood T cell repertoires in COVID-19. Measured with immunoSEQ multiplex PCR; TCRdb has only the in-frame clones, and not every one. The sample shows around 110,000 clones, 65% to 85% of them seen only once. Sample: PBMCs or T cells enriched from blood (not recorded which). Source of these receptors: a woman aged 25 to 45 who had recovered from COVID-19. The CDR3 runs from the conserved cysteine through the conserved F or W. Each record gives: J gene, clone size, V gene, CDR3 length, D gene, CDR3 protein, CDR3 DNA. D genes are given only for firm matches. Clone size is not always given. Where it is, it says once, few, many or a class for expanded clones.

>TRBJ2-1|.|TRBV29-1|13|TRBD2
CSVAGREGLVQFF
TGCAGCGTGGCGGGGCGGGAGGGCTTGGTGCAGTTCTTC
>TRBJ1-1|once|TRBV19|13|.
CASSIRGNTEAFF
TGTGCCAGTAGTATCAGGGGTAACACTGAAGCTTTCTTT
>TRBJ1-1|.|TRBV19|13|.
CASSIDMNTEAFF
TGTGCCAGTAGTATAGACATGAACACTGAAGCTTTCTTT
>TRBJ2-5|few|TRBV18|15|.
CASSPGTGRWETQYF
TGTGCCAGCTCACCAGGAACAGGGCGATGGGAGACCCAGTACTTC
>TRBJ2-6|.|TRBV27|15|.
CASSHLRTGANVLTF
TGTGCCAGCAGTCACCTGCGGACTGGGGCCAACGTCCTGACTTTC
>TRBJ2-7|.|TRBV5-5|14|TRBD2
CASSLVAGSYEQYF
TGTGCCAGCAGCTTGGTAGCGGGGTCCTACGAGCAGTACTTC
>TRBJ2-7|.|TRBV28|14|.
CASSSTVFTYEQYF
TGTGCCAGCAGTTCGACAGTATTCACCTACGAGCAGTACTTC
>TRBJ1-2|once|TRBV7-8|16|.
CASSPKAAVAARGYTF
TGTGCCAGCAGCCCCAAGGCTGCAGTGGCAGCCAGGGGCTACACCTTC
>TRBJ1-4|.|TRBV5-5|16|TRBD1
CASSLEGQGLDEKLFF
TGTGCCAGCAGCTTGGAAGGACAGGGCTTAGATGAAAAACTGTTTTTT
>TRBJ1-2|.|TRBV18|12|.
CASSNGGFGYTF
TGTGCCAGCTCAAACGGCGGGTTTGGCTACACCTTC
>TRBJ1-4|.|TRBV18|14|TRBD1
CASSSLQGDEKLFF
TGTGCCAGCTCAAGTCTGCAGGGGGATGAAAAACTGTTTTTT
>TRBJ1-4|.|TRBV7-9|15|TRBD1
CASSLLTGGDEKLFF
TGTGCCAGCAGCTTACTAACAGGGGGAGATGAAAAACTGTTTTTT
>TRBJ2-5|.|TRBV7-2|16|TRBD2
CASSLVSGSVQETQYF
TGTGCCAGCAGCTTAGTAAGCGGGAGCGTACAAGAGACCCAGTACTTC
>TRBJ2-7|.|TRBV6-5|13|.
CASSTRQAYEQYF
TGTGCCAGCAGTACACGACAGGCCTACGAGCAGTACTTC
>TRBJ2-2|many|TRBV7-9|16|TRBD2
CASSPPSGKSPGELFF
TGTGCCAGCAGCCCCCCTAGCGGGAAGTCCCCCGGGGAGCTGTTTTTT
>TRBJ2-2|.|TRBV3-1/TRBV3-2|14|.
CASSQARGSGELFF
TGTGCCAGCAGCCAAGCACGGGGATCCGGGGAGCTGTTTTTT
>TRBJ2-1|few|TRBV28|15|.
CASSSSGGGYNEQFF
TGTGCCAGCAGTTCTAGCGGAGGGGGATACAATGAGCAGTTCTTC
>TRBJ2-1|few|TRBV10-3|16|TRBD1
CAISDPKGDRLNEQFF
TGTGCCATCAGTGACCCTAAGGGGGACAGGTTAAATGAGCAGTTCTTC
>TRBJ1-6|.|TRBV25-1|13|TRBD1
CASTGQGRSPLHF
TGTGCCAGTACGGGACAGGGCAGATCACCCCTCCACTTT
>TRBJ2-3|.|TRBV24-1|13|.
CATSYAGTDTQYF
TGTGCCACCAGTTACGCGGGCACAGATACGCAGTATTTT
>TRBJ2-7|.|TRBV3-1/TRBV3-2|15|TRBD1
CASSLGTGGGYEQYF
TGTGCCAGCAGCCTCGGGACAGGGGGCGGTTACGAGCAGTACTTC
>TRBJ1-1|.|TRBV7-3|13|TRBD1
CASSNGPTGKAFF
TGTGCCAGCAGCAATGGACCGACAGGGAAAGCTTTCTTT
>TRBJ1-2|.|TRBV6-5|15|.
CASSSTADTSYGYTF
TGTGCCAGCAGCTCTACCGCCGACACTTCCTATGGCTACACCTTC
>TRBJ2-7|.|TRBV7-2|14|.
CASSLGVQGGEQYF
TGTGCCAGCAGCTTAGGGGTACAGGGTGGCGAGCAGTACTTC
>TRBJ2-5|few|TRBV9|19|.
CASSRRQGVTGGSQETQYF
TGTGCCAGCAGCCGTCGACAGGGAGTAACGGGAGGGAGCCAAGAGACCCAGTACTTC
>TRBJ1-6|.|TRBV19|12|.
CASSEGDSPLHF
TGTGCCAGTAGTGAAGGGGATTCACCCCTCCACTTT
>TRBJ2-1|.|TRBV9|15|.
CASSVELTGDNEQFF
TGTGCCAGCAGCGTAGAGCTGACGGGGGACAATGAGCAGTTCTTC
>TRBJ1-5|.|TRBV21-1|15|.
CASSKPPGSNQPQHF
TGTGCCAGCAGCAAACCCCCGGGGAGCAATCAGCCCCAGCATTTT
>TRBJ1-5|.|TRBV29-1|13|TRBD1
CSVLQGPNQPQHF
TGCAGCGTCCTACAGGGGCCCAATCAGCCCCAGCATTTT